The TCR beta chain described here comes from a study of shared clonotypes between healthy human individuals. Whole-study context: Each donor had three CD4 naive, three CD4 memory, two CD8 naive and one CD8 memory plate.

V was clipped by 2 bases and J by 6 bases; unmatched bases: 10. Per germline, CDR1 LNHDA and CDR2 SQIVND (reference sequence). CDR3 length: 16 residues. Using immunoSEQ multiplex PCR, the repertoire was profiled, and TCRdb retains in-frame clones only, with some absent. Seen here are about 2.1 million clones, just over 90% observed once, and the top ten hold under 2%. Overall study findings and caveats: Represented diversity, genetic and exposure-history alike, was limited by few donors. Several donors had around 5% of their naive CD4 clonotypes in common.

Terminally differentiated effector memory CD45RA+ cells were excluded from the naive CD8 cells, which were CD45RO-negative and positively selected for CCR7. In the case of this clone: Its matching antigen is unknown.

V is TRBV19 and J is TRBJ2-3, with 8 bases that match TRBD1. Material for sequencing was naive CD8+ T cells from PBMCs. This receptor was taken from a man between 18 and 29 years old in good health. Some clones in this sample may be carry-over from other donors' samples. The CDR3 region is CASSIYLGGQGDTQYF. For the CDR3, the DNA is TGTGCCAGTAGTATATATCTAGGCGGACAGGGCGATACGCAGTATTTT. The full variable domain, with the rest looked up from reference TRBV19 and TRBJ2-3, is DGGITQSPKYLFRKEGQNVTLSCEQNLNHDAMYWYRQDPGQGLRLIYYSQIVNDFQKGDIAEGYSVSREKKESFPLTVTSAQKNPTAFYLCASSIYLGGQGDTQYFGPGTRLTVL.